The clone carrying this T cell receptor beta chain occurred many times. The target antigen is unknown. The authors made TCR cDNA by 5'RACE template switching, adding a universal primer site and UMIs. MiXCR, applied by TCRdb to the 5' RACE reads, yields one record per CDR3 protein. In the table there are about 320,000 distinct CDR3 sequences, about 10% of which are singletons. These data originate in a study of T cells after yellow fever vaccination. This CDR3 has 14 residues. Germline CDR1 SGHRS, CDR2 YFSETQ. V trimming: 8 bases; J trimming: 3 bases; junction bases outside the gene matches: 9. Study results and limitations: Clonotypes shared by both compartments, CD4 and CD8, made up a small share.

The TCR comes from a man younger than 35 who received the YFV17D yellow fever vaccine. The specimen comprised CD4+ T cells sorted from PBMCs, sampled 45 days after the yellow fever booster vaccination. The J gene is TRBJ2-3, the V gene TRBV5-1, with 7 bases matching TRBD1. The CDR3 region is CASNPGQKTDTQYF. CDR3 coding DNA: TGCGCCAGTAATCCGGGACAGAAGACAGATACGCAGTATTTT.